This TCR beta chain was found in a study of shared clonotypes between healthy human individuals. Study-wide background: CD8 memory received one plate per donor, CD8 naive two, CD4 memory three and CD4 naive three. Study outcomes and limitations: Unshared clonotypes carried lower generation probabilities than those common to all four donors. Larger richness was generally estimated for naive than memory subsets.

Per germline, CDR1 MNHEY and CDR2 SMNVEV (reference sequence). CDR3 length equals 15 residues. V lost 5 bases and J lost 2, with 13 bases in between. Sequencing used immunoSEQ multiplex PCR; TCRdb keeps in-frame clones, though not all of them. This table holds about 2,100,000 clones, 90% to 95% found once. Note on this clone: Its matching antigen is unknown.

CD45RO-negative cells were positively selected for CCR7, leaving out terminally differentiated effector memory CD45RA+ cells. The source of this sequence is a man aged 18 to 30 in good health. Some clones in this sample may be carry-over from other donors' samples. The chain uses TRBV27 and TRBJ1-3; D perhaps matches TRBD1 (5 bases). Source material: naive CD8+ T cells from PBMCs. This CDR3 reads CASSTDTSAGNTIYF. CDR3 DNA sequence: TGTGCCAGCAGTACGGACACCTCGGCTGGAAACACCATATATTTT.